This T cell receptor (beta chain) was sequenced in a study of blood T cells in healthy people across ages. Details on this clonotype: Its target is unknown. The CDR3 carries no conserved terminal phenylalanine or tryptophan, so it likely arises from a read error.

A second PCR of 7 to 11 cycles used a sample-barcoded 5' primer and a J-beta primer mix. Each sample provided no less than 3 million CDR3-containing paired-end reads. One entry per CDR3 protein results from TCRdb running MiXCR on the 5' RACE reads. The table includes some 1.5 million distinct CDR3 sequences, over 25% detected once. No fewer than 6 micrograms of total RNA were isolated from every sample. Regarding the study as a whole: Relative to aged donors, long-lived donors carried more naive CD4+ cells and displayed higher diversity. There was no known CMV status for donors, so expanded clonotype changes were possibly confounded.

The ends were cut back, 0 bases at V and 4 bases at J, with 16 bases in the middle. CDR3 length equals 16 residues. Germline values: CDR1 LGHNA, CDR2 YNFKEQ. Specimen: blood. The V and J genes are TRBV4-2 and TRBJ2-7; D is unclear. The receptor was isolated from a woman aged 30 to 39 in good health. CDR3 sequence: CASSQDNREFTYEQYC. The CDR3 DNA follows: TGTGCCAGCAGCCAAGATAATCGAGAGTTCACTTACGAGCAGTACTGC.